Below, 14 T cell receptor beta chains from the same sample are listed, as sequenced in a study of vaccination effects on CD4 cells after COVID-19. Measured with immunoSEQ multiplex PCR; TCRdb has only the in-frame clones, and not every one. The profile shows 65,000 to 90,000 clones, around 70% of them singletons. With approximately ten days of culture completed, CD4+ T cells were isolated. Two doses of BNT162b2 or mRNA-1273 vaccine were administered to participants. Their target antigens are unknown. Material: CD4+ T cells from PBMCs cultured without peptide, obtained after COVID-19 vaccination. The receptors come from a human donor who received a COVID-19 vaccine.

The CDR3 here is CASSLAGADTQYF. The CDR3 DNA reads as TGTGCCAGCAGCTTGGCAGGGGCAGATACGCAGTATTTT. The V call is TRBV5-6, the J call TRBJ2-3, with D perhaps TRBD1 (6 bases). Germline loops: CDR1 SGHDT, CDR2 YYEEEE. The CDR3 has 13 residues. Trimming took 0 bases from V and 4 from J, leaving 6 bases between them.

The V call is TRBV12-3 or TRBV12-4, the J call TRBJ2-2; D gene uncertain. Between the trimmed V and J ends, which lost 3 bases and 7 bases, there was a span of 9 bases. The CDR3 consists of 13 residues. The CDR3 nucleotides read TGTGCCAGCAGTTTGGAGCGATTCGGGGAGCTGTTTTTT. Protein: CASSLERFGELFF.

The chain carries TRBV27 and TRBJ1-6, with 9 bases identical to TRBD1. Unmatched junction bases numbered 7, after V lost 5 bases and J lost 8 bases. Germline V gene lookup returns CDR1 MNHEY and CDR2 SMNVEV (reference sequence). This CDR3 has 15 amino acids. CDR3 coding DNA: TGTGCCAGCAGTCTGCTGGGACAGGGACATTCACCCCTCCACTTT. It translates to CASSLLGQGHSPLHF.

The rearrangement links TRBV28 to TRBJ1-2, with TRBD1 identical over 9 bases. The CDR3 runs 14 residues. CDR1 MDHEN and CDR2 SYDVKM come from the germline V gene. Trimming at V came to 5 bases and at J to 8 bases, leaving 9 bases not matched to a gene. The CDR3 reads CASSRDRVTGGYTF. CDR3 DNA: TGTGCCAGCAGTCGGGACAGGGTGACAGGGGGCTACACCTTC.

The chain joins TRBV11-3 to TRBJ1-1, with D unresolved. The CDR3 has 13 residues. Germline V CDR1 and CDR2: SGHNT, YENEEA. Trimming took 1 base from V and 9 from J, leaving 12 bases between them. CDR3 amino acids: CASSLGYMRKAFF. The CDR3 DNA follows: TGTGCCAGCAGCTTAGGGTATATGCGTAAAGCTTTCTTT.

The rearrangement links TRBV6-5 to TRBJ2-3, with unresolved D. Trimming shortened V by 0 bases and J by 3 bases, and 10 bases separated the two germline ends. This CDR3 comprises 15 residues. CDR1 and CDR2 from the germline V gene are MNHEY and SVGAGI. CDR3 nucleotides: TGTGCCAGCAGTTACTCGATTCTGGGTACAGATACGCAGTATTTT. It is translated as CASSYSILGTDTQYF.

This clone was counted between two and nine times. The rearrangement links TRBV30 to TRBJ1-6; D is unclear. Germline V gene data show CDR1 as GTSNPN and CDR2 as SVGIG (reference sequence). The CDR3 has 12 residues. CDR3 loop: CAYRLGNSPLHF. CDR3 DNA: TGTGCATATCGACTAGGGAATTCACCCCTCCACTTT.

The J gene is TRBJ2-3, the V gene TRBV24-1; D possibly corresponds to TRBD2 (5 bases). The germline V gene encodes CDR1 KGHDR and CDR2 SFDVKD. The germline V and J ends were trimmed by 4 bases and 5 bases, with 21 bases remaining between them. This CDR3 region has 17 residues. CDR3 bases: TGTGCCACCAGTGAGACGACATCGCCGAGGGTGAGAGATACGCAGTATTTT. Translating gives CATSETTSPRVRDTQYF.

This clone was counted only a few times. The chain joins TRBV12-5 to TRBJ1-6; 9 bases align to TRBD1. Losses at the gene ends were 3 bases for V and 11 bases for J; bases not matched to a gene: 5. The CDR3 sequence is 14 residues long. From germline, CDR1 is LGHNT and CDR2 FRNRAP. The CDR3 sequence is CASGLGQGRAPLHF. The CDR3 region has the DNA TGTGCTAGTGGTTTAGGACAGGGGAGGGCACCCCTCCACTTT.

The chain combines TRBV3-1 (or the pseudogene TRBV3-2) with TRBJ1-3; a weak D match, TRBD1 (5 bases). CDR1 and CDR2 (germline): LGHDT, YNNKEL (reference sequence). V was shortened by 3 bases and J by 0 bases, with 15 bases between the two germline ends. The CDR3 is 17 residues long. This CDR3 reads CASSQNLWGSSGNTIYF. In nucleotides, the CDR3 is TGTGCCAGCAGCCAGAACCTGTGGGGGTCCTCTGGAAACACCATATATTTT.

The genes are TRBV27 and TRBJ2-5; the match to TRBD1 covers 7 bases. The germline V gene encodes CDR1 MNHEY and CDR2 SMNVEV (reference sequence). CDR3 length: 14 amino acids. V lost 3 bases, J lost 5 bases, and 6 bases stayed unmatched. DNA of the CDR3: TGTGCCAGCAGTTTGACAGGGATGTTGGAGACCCAGTACTTC. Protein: CASSLTGMLETQYF.

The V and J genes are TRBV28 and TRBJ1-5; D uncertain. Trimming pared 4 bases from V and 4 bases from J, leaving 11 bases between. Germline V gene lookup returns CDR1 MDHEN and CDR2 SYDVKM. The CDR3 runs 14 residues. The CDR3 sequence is CASSWGGPNQPQHF. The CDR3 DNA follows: TGTGCCAGCAGTTGGGGTGGGCCTAATCAGCCCCAGCATTTT. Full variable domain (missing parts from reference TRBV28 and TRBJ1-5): DVKVTQSSRYLVKRTGEKVFLECVQDMDHENMFWYRQDPGLGLRLIYFSYDVKMKEKGDIPEGYSVSREKKERFSLILESASTNQTSMYLCASSWGGPNQPQHFGDGTRLSIL.

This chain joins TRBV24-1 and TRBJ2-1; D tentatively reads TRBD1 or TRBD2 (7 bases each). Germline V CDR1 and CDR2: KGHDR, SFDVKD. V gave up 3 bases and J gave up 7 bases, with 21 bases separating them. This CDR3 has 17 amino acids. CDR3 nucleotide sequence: TGTGCCACCAGTGATCCACTCAGGGGGGGCGAAGCGAATGAGCAGTTCTTC. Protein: CATSDPLRGGEANEQFF.

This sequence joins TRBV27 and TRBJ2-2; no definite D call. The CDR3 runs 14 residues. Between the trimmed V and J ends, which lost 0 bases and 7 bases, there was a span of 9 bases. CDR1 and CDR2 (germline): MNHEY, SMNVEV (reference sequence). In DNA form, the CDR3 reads TGTGCCAGCAGTTTATCGCGGAAGGACGGGGAGCTGTTTTTT. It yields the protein CASSLSRKDGELFF.